These 20 T cell receptor beta chains share one sample of origin, sequenced in a study of technical replicates of blood from four donors. Assay used: immunoSEQ multiplex PCR; TCRdb lists only in-frame clones, some missing. The data show 80,000 or so clones, with 94% seen just once and approximately 0.4% held by the top ten. The sample taken for sequencing was T cells isolated from PBMCs. These receptors were obtained from a human donor in good health.

In its sample, this clone was seen once. This chain joins TRBV5-1 and TRBJ2-7; 7 positions match TRBD1. The CDR3 has 15 residues. CDR1 and CDR2 (germline): SGHRS, YFSETQ. The junction had 11 bases not matched to a gene; V was cut back by 4 bases and J by 4 bases. The CDR3 sequence: CASSPDLRGLYEQYF. CDR3 coding DNA: TGCGCCAGCAGCCCCGACCTCAGGGGGTTGTACGAGCAGTACTTC.

V is TRBV28 and J is TRBJ1-2; D is unclear. CDR3 size: 15 residues. The germline V gene encodes CDR1 MDHEN and CDR2 SYDVKM. Deletions cut 6 bases from V and 0 bases from J, with 14 bases between. The CDR3 sequence: CASRGGRNSNYGYTF. The CDR3 DNA reads as TGTGCCAGCAGAGGAGGACGGAATTCTAACTATGGCTACACCTTC.

J is TRBJ1-1 and V is TRBV7-9; weak D call: TRBD1 (6 bases). V was clipped by 8 bases and J by 0 bases, with 13 bases between them. The CDR3 sequence is 14 residues long. Per germline, CDR1 SEHNR and CDR2 FQNEAQ (reference sequence). The CDR3 loop reads CASLGGLMNTEAFF. For the CDR3, the DNA is TGTGCCAGCCTCGGGGGGCTCATGAACACTGAAGCTTTCTTT.

The rearrangement uses TRBV25-1 and TRBJ2-7; 9 bases match TRBD2. The V and J ends lost 10 bases and 5 bases, in that order; junction bases with no gene match: 6. Germline CDR1 and CDR2: MGHDK and SYGVNS. The CDR3 runs to 12 residues. This CDR3 reads CATGTSIDEQYF. In nucleotides, the CDR3 is TGTGCCACCGGGACTAGCATCGACGAGCAGTACTTC.

This clone occurred once. The chain couples TRBV18 to TRBJ1-5; D call uncertain. Trimming took off 0 bases at V and 0 bases at J, with 6 bases between the two ends. The CDR3 is 15 residues long. Germline V lookup: CDR1 KGHSH, CDR2 LQKENI. Here the CDR3 reads CASSPPGSSNQPQHF. In DNA, the CDR3 is TGTGCCAGCTCACCACCGGGCAGTAGCAATCAGCCCCAGCATTTT.

The chain employs TRBV4-3 and TRBJ2-1; no reliable D call. There are 16 residues in the CDR3. Germline-derived CDR1 and CDR2 are LGHNA and YSLEER. Between the trimmed V and J ends, which lost 1 base and 5 bases, there was a span of 15 bases. The CDR3 coding sequence is TGCGCCAGCAGCCAAGGCTACGAGTTCCAAGACAATGAGCAGTTCTTC. This translates into CASSQGYEFQDNEQFF.

The chain combines TRBV18 with TRBJ1-5, with a tentative D call TRBD1 (6 bases). Trimming cost V 3 bases and J 3 bases, with 9 bases left between them. In germline, CDR1 is KGHSH, CDR2 LQKENI. The CDR3 sequence is 14 residues long. Here the CDR3 DNA reads TGTGCCAGCTCACCGGGACAAATCAATCAGCCCCAGCATTTT. The encoded protein is CASSPGQINQPQHF. The entire variable domain, with the rest obtained from reference TRBV18 and TRBJ1-5, is as follows: NAGVMQNPRHLVRRRGQEARLRCSPMKGHSHVYWYRQLPEEGLKFMVYLQKENIIDESGMPKERFSAEFPKEGPSILRIQQVVRGDSAAYFCASSPGQINQPQHFGDGTRLSIL.

This chain uses TRBV7-9 with TRBJ2-1; D might be TRBD1 (6 bases). CDR3 length: 13 residues. The germline V gene has CDR1 SEHNR and CDR2 FQNEAQ (reference sequence). The germline V and J ends were trimmed by 2 bases and 9 bases, with 11 bases remaining between them. The CDR3 here is CASSLLQGGEQFF. The CDR3 DNA reads as TGTGCCAGCAGCTTACTACAGGGTGGTGAGCAGTTCTTC.

V and J are TRBV7-9 and TRBJ1-4; TRBD1 might be the D (5 bases). CDR3 length: 13 amino acids. Trimming left V 7 bases short and J 8 bases short, with 14 bases between. Germline V gives CDR1 SEHNR, CDR2 FQNEAQ (reference sequence). CDR3 coding DNA: TGTGCCAGCAACTTGGACAAAGCAGAAAAACTGTTTTTT. Amino acid sequence: CASNLDKAEKLFF. The full variable domain, rest sourced from reference TRBV7-9 and TRBJ1-4, is DTGVSQNPRHKITKRGQNVTFRCDPISEHNRLYWYRQTLGQGPEFLTYFQNEAQLEKSRLLSDRFSAERPKGSFSTLEIQRTEQGDSAMYLCASNLDKAEKLFFGSGTQLSVL.

This chain connects TRBV30 to TRBJ2-5; the match to TRBD2 covers 8 bases. Per germline, CDR1 GTSNPN and CDR2 SVGIG (reference sequence). The CDR3 has 13 residues. The J segment lost 1 base and the V segment lost 7 bases, leaving 5 bases of the junction unmatched. CDR3 DNA: TGTGCCTCGCAGCGGGAGACCCAAGAGACCCAGTACTTC. This translates into CASQRETQETQYF.

V is TRBV27 and J is TRBJ2-7; D is perhaps TRBD2 (5 bases). CDR1 MNHEY and CDR2 SMNVEV come from the germline V gene (reference sequence). V was clipped by 2 bases and J by 1 base, with 12 bases between them. The CDR3 contains 15 residues. CDR3 in amino acids: CASSLNGGPSYEQYF. CDR3 nucleotides: TGTGCCAGCAGTTTAAATGGCGGGCCTTCCTACGAGCAGTACTTC.

The chain uses TRBV27 and TRBJ2-2, with no clear D. V lost 2 bases to trimming and J lost 5 bases, with 18 bases between them. The CDR3 runs to 17 residues. CDR1 and CDR2 (germline): MNHEY, SMNVEV (reference sequence). The CDR3: CASSLDIRRLKTGELFF. DNA for the CDR3: TGTGCCAGCAGTTTAGATATCCGGAGACTTAAAACCGGGGAGCTGTTTTTT.

The J gene is TRBJ1-1, the V gene TRBV18; D may be TRBD1 (6 bases). CDR3 length: 18 residues. Germline CDR1 is KGHSH and CDR2 is LQKENI. Trimming removed 4 bases from V and 6 bases from J, with 27 bases in between. The DNA of the CDR3 is TGTGCCAGCTCACGGGGGTCAGGGGATAAACCGGGTAGGGCTGAAGCTTTCTTT. Translation gives CASSRGSGDKPGRAEAFF.

This clone showed up just once. The V call is TRBV5-1, the J call TRBJ1-4; D remains ambiguous. The CDR3 sequence is 13 residues long. The V end lost 5 bases, the J end lost 7 bases, and 12 bases lay between the germline ends. Germline loops: CDR1 SGHRS, CDR2 YFSETQ. Here the CDR3 DNA reads TGCGCCAGCAGGCCAGCTCTAGGTGAAAAACTGTTTTTT. Protein sequence: CASRPALGEKLFF.

The rearrangement links TRBV5-4 to TRBJ2-7; 7 positions agree with TRBD2. This CDR3 is 15 amino acids long. Trimming took 0 bases from V and 3 from J; bases not matched to a gene: 6. The germline V gene encodes CDR1 SGHNT and CDR2 YYREEE (reference sequence). The CDR3 coding sequence is TGTGCCAGCAGCTTGGACCTAGCGGATATCTACGAGCAGTACTTC. It specifies CASSLDLADIYEQYF.

The rearrangement uses TRBV5-3 and TRBJ1-2; a weak D match, TRBD1 (5 bases). TRBV5-3 is sorted into the ORF group, with uncertain function. V gave up 3 bases and J gave up 8 bases, with 8 bases separating them. CDR3 length equals 11 residues. Written as DNA, the CDR3 is TGTGCCAGAAGCTCCTACAGGGGCTACACCTTC. Amino acids: CARSSYRGYTF.

The V call is TRBV18, the J call TRBJ2-7, with TRBD2 matching over 10 bases. This CDR3 comprises 17 residues. Looked up from germline, CDR1 is KGHSH and CDR2 is LQKENI. J was trimmed by 3 bases and V by 0 bases; bases with no gene match: 8. Here the CDR3 reads CASSPPASGRSNYEQYF. CDR3 sequence (DNA): TGTGCCAGCTCACCACCCGCTAGCGGGAGATCAAACTACGAGCAGTACTTC.

This chain connects TRBV2 to TRBJ2-7; D is unclear. The CDR3 length is 15 residues. Trimming removed 0 bases from V and 5 bases from J, with 14 bases in between. From germline, CDR1 is SNHLY and CDR2 FYNNEI. Written as DNA, the CDR3 is TGTGCCAGCAGTGAAGCACCGGGTTCATTAGACGAGCAGTACTTC. Its protein is CASSEAPGSLDEQYF.

This chain connects TRBV6-6 to TRBJ2-3; D is possibly TRBD2 (6 bases). V was shortened by 10 bases and J by 1 base, with 18 bases between the two germline ends. Germline-derived CDR1 and CDR2 are MNHNY and SVGAGI (reference sequence). CDR3 length: 15 residues. CDR3 DNA sequence: TGTGCCACCAGCAGGATAGCGGCCGGCACAGATACGCAGTATTTT. It yields the protein CATSRIAAGTDTQYF.

V usage is TRBV7-2 and J usage is TRBJ2-7; unclear D gene. The CDR3 is 13 residues long. CDR1 and CDR2 (germline): SGHTA, FQGNSA. Trimming removed 1 base from V and 9 bases from J, with 13 bases in between. In DNA form, the CDR3 reads TGTGCCAGCAGCTTAGAGCCCAGCGTCGGGCAGTACTTC. Translated: CASSLEPSVGQYF.